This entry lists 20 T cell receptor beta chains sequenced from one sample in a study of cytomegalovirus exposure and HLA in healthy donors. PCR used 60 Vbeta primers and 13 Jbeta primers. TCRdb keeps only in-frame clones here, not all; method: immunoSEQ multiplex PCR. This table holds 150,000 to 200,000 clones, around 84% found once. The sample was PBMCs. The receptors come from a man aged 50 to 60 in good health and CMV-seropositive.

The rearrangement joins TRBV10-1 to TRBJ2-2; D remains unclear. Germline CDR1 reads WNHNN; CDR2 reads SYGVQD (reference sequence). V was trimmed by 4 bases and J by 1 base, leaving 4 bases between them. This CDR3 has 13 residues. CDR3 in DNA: TGCGCCAGCAGTGCCCAGAACACCGGGGAGCTGTTTTTT. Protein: CASSAQNTGELFF.

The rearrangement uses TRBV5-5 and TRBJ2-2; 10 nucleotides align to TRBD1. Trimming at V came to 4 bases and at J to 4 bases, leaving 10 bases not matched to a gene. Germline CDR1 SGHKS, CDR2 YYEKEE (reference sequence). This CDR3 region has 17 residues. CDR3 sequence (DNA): TGTGCCAGCAGCGAAAGGAGACAGGGGGCTTTCACCGGGGAGCTGTTTTTT. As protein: CASSERRQGAFTGELFF.

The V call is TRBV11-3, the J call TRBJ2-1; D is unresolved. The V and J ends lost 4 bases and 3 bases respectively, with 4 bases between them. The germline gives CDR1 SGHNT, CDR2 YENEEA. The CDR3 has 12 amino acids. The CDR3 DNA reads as TGTGCCAGCAGCTCCAACTACAATGAGCAGTTCTTC. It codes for CASSSNYNEQFF. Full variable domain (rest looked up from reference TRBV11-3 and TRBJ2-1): EAGVVQSPRYKIIEKKQPVAFWCNPISGHNTLYWYLQNLGQGPELLIRYENEEAVDDSQLPKDRFSAERLKGVDSTLKIQPAELGDSAVYLCASSSNYNEQFFGPGTRLTVL.

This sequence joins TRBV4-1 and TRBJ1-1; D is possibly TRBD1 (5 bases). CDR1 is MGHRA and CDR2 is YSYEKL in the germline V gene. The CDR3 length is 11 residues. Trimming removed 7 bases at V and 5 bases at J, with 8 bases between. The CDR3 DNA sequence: TGCGCCAGCACCGGGGGGACTGAAGCTTTCTTT. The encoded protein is CASTGGTEAFF.

In DNA form, the CDR3 reads TGTGCCAGCAGCGTCGACAGGAGCTCCTACAATGAGCAGTTCTTC. Protein sequence: CASSVDRSSYNEQFF. The chain is built from TRBV5-4 and TRBJ2-1, with a possible D match to TRBD1 (6 bases). The CDR3 length is 15 residues. The V gene's germline CDR1 is SGHNT and CDR2 YYREEE (reference sequence). V was trimmed by 4 bases and J by 0 bases, leaving 11 bases between them.

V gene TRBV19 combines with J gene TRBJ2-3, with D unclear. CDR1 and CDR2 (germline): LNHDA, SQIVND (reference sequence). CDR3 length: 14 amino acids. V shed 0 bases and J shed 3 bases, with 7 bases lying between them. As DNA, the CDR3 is TGTGCCAGTAGTATAGATCCCATGACAGATACGCAGTATTTT. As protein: CASSIDPMTDTQYF.

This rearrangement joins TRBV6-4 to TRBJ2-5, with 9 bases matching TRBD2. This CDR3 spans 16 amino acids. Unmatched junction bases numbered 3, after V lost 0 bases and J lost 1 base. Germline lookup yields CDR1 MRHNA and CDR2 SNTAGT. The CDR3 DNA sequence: TGTGCCAGCAGTGACTCGGAGCGGGAGGCCCAAGAGACCCAGTACTTC. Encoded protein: CASSDSEREAQETQYF.

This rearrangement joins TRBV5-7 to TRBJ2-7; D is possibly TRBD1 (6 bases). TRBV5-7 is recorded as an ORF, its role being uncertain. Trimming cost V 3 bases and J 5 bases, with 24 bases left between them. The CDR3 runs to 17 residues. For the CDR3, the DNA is TGTGCCAGCAGCTCCTCCCCCCAGGGGCAGGGTCGCGACGAGCAGTACGTC. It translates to CASSSSPQGQGRDEQYV.

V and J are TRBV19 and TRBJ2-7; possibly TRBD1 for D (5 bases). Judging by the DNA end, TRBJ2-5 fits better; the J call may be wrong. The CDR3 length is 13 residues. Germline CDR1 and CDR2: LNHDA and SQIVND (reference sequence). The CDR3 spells CASNQGLGETQYF. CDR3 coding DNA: TGTGCCAGTAATCAGGGCTTGGGCGAGACCCAGTACTTC.

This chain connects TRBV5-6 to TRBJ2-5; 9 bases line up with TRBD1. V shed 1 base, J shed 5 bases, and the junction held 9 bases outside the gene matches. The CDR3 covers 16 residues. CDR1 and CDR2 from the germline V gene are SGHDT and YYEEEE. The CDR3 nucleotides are TGTGCCAGCAGCTTGTCGGGACAGGGATTTACGGAGACCCAGTACTTC. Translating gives CASSLSGQGFTETQYF.

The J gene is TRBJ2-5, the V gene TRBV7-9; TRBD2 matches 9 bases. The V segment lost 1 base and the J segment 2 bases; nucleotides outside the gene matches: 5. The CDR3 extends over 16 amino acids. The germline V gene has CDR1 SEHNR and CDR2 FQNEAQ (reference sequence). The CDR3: CASSLGVSGGQETQYF. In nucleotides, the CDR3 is TGTGCCAGCAGCTTAGGGGTTAGCGGGGGACAAGAGACCCAGTACTTC.

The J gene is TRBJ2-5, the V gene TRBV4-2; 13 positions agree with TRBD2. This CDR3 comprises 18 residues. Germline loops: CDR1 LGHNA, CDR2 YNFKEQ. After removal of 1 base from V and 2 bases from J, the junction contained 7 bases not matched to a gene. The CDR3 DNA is TGTGCCAGCAGCCAAGTTACTAGCGGGGGGGCCCGGCAAGAGACCCAGTACTTC. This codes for CASSQVTSGGARQETQYF.

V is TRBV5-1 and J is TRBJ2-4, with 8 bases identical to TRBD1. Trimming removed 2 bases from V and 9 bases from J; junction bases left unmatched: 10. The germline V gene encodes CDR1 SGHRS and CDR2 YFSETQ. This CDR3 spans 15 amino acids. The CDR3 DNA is TGCGCCAGCAGCTTCACCCAGGACAGGGTGGGCATTCAGTACTTC. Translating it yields CASSFTQDRVGIQYF.

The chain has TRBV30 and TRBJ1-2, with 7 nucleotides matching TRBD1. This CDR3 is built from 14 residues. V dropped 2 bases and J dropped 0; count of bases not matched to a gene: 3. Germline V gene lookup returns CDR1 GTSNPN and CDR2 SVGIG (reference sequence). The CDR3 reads CAWSIGTANYGYTF. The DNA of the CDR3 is TGTGCCTGGAGTATCGGGACAGCTAACTATGGCTACACCTTC.

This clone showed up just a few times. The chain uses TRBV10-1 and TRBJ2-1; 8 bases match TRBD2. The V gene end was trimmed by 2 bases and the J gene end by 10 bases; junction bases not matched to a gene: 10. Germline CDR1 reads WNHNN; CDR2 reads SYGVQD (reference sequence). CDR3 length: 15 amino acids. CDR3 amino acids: CASSEIGTRVGEQFF. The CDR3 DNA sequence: TGCGCCAGCAGTGAGATCGGGACTAGAGTAGGGGAGCAGTTCTTC.

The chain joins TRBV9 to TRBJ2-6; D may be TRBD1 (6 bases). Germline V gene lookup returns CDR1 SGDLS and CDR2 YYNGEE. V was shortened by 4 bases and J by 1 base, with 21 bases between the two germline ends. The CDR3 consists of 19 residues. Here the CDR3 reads CASSLDRGTSRSGANVLTF. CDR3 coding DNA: TGTGCCAGCAGCCTCGATAGGGGGACGTCCCGGTCTGGGGCCAACGTCCTGACTTTC.

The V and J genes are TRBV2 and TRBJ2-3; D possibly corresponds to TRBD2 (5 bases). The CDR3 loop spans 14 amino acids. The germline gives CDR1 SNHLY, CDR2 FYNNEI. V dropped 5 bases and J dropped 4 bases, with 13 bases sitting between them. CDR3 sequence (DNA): TGTGCCAGCAGTCTAGCTAGCACCCCAGATACGCAGTATTTT. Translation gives CASSLASTPDTQYF.

This CDR3 reads CASRRTAGTSGSGEQYV. In nucleotides, the CDR3 is TGTGCCAGCAGACGCACCGCCGGGACTAGCGGGAGTGGCGAGCAGTACGTC. J is TRBJ2-7 and V is TRBV27; 14 nucleotides match TRBD2. The J segment lost 6 bases and the V segment lost 6 bases, leaving 13 bases of the junction unmatched. The CDR3 contains 17 residues. Germline V lookup: CDR1 MNHEY, CDR2 SMNVEV (reference sequence).

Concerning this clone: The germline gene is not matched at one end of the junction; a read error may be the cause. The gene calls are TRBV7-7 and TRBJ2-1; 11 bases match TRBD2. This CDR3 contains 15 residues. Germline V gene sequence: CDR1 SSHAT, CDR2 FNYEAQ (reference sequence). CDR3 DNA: TGTGCTAGCAGCTTAACTAGCGGGAGTTCGAATGAGCAGTTCTTC. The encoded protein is CASSLTSGSSNEQFF.

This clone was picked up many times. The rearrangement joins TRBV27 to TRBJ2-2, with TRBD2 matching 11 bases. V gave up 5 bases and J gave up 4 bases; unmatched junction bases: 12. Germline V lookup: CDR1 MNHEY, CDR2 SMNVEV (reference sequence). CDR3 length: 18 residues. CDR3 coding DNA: TGTGCCAGCAGTCTAGGGCTAGCGGGAGGCCTTAGCACCGGGGAGCTGTTTTTT. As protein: CASSLGLAGGLSTGELFF.